This T cell receptor beta chain was identified in a study of cytomegalovirus exposure and HLA in healthy donors. Germline V gene sequence: CDR1 SGHKS, CDR2 YYEKEE (reference sequence). This CDR3 is built from 13 residues. Deletions cut 0 bases from V and 8 bases from J, with 11 bases between. Remarks on this clone: Antigen unknown.

Unrecorded immune exposure was likely among donors, who were nominally healthy when sampled. Both 60 Vbeta primers and 13 Jbeta primers went into the PCR. Profiled with immunoSEQ multiplex PCR; TCRdb holds only in-frame clones, not every one. The sample records some 140,000 clones, roughly 80% being singletons. Study-level findings and limits: For most TCR beta V segments, an earlier analysis put the productive rate at about 87% or about 30% of the time. Indistinguishability led to the exclusion of some V segments, TRBV6-2 and TRBV6-3 included. Near-uniform donor sequencing depth was presumed by presence/absence analyses.

The receptor was derived from a young man in good health and CMV-seropositive. Sequenced material: PBMCs. The V call is TRBV5-5, the J call TRBJ1-2; D is possibly TRBD1 (6 bases). Written as DNA, the CDR3 is TGTGCCAGCAGCTTGGCGGCAGGGGAGGGCTACACCTTC. Translated: CASSLAAGEGYTF. The complete variable domain, with remaining parts taken from reference TRBV5-5 and TRBJ1-2, reads DAGVTQSPTHLIKTRGQQVTLRCSPISGHKSVSWYQQVLGQGPQFIFQYYEKEERGRGNFPDRFSARQFPNYSSELNVNALLLGDSALYLCASSLAAGEGYTFGSGTRLTVV.